These 23 T cell receptor beta chains originate from one sample sequenced in a study of human thymus T cells. The assay was immunoSEQ multiplex PCR, and TCRdb's table has in-frame clones only and misses some. The table shows some 78,000 clones, with 96% occurring only once. Surgeons resected thymus tissue during corrective heart surgery. The sequenced material came from thymus tissue. These receptors all come from a boy less than two years old with a congenital heart defect but otherwise immunologically healthy.

The rearrangement uses TRBV19 and TRBJ1-2, with unresolved D. V was shortened by 1 base and J by 4 bases, with 7 bases between the two germline ends. Germline assignment: CDR1 LNHDA and CDR2 SQIVND (reference sequence). The CDR3 sequence is 13 residues long. This CDR3 is CASSIGPSYGYTF. The CDR3 region has the DNA TGTGCCAGTAGTATAGGTCCGTCCTATGGCTACACCTTC. Supplemented by reference TRBV19 and TRBJ1-2, the full variable domain reads DGGITQSPKYLFRKEGQNVTLSCEQNLNHDAMYWYRQDPGQGLRLIYYSQIVNDFQKGDIAEGYSVSREKKESFPLTVTSAQKNPTAFYLCASSIGPSYGYTFGSGTRLTVV.

The chain recombines TRBV19 with TRBJ1-2, with 7 bases fitting TRBD1. CDR3 length: 15 residues. Unmatched junction bases numbered 15, after V lost 6 bases and J lost 8 bases. The germline gives CDR1 LNHDA, CDR2 SQIVND (reference sequence). The CDR3 region is CASSQWTSTGDGYTF. CDR3 sequence (DNA): TGTGCCAGTAGCCAATGGACTTCAACAGGGGACGGCTACACCTTC.

The chain joins TRBV5-4 to TRBJ2-2; 7 bases map to TRBD1. The length of the CDR3 is 16 residues. In germline, CDR1 is SGHNT, CDR2 YYREEE (reference sequence). Trimming at V came to 3 bases and at J to 1 base, leaving 6 bases not matched to a gene. The CDR3 loop is CASSSSTGKNTGELFF. CDR3 sequence (DNA): TGTGCCAGCAGCTCATCGACAGGGAAGAACACCGGGGAGCTGTTTTTT.

The genes are TRBV6-5 and TRBJ1-5; no clear D. CDR3 length equals 15 residues. V was trimmed by 0 bases and J by 6 bases, leaving 12 bases between them. Germline V gene data show CDR1 as MNHEY and CDR2 as SVGAGI. CDR3 DNA sequence: TGTGCCAGCAGTTACTCGATCCCATTTGGTCAGCCCCAGCATTTT. Protein product: CASSYSIPFGQPQHF.

The chain combines TRBV7-9 with TRBJ2-7; D possibly matches TRBD1 or TRBD2 (5 bases each). Per germline, CDR1 SEHNR and CDR2 FQNEAQ (reference sequence). V was cut by 8 bases and J by 3 bases, with 11 bases left in between. The CDR3 covers 12 residues. The CDR3 spells CASGGYDYEQYF. Here the CDR3 DNA reads TGTGCCAGCGGGGGTTATGACTACGAGCAGTACTTC.

This sequence joins TRBV28 and TRBJ2-7; 9 nucleotides match TRBD1. There are 17 residues in the CDR3. V shed 4 bases and J 6 bases; nucleotides not matched to a gene: 16. Per germline, CDR1 MDHEN and CDR2 SYDVKM. CDR3 region: CASSYTSWDREIIEQYF. The CDR3 DNA reads TGTGCCAGCAGTTATACCTCTTGGGACAGGGAAATTATCGAGCAGTACTTC.

The chain joins TRBV7-9 to TRBJ1-2, with D hard to call. The length of the CDR3 is 14 residues. Germline V gene data show CDR1 as SEHNR and CDR2 as FQNEAQ (reference sequence). V lost 7 bases and J lost 0, with 12 bases in between. Here the CDR3 DNA reads TGTGCCAGCACCACCCCGGCTACTAACTATGGCTACACCTTC. Translation: CASTTPATNYGYTF.

The rearrangement uses TRBV4-1 and TRBJ2-7; maybe TRBD2 (6 bases). Germline CDR1 is MGHRA and CDR2 is YSYEKL. CDR3 size: 15 residues. Deletions cut 0 bases from V and 3 bases from J, with 12 bases between. The CDR3 loop is CASSQDSGEDYEQYF. The CDR3 coding sequence is TGCGCCAGCAGCCAAGATTCGGGGGAGGACTACGAGCAGTACTTC.

The rearrangement joins TRBV6-1 to TRBJ1-3; TRBD1 is a possible D gene (5 bases). Germline CDR1 and CDR2: MNHNS and SASEGT. V was trimmed by 2 bases and J by 2 bases, leaving 13 bases between them. The CDR3 loop spans 16 amino acids. The CDR3 protein is CASSEHGRVAGNTIYF. In DNA, the CDR3 is TGTGCCAGCAGTGAACACGGCAGGGTGGCTGGAAACACCATATATTTT.

V gene TRBV25-1 combines with J gene TRBJ2-6; D gene uncertain. Trimming stripped 2 bases from V and 0 bases from J, with 5 bases between. Germline V gives CDR1 MGHDK, CDR2 SYGVNS. There are 15 residues in the CDR3. CDR3 coding DNA: TGTGCCAGCAGTGAAAATGGCTCTGGGGCCAACGTCCTGACTTTC. Amino acids: CASSENGSGANVLTF.

The rearrangement links TRBV7-9 to TRBJ1-2, with D maybe TRBD1 (6 bases). Germline values: CDR1 SEHNR, CDR2 FQNEAQ (reference sequence). The length of the CDR3 is 14 residues. Trimming removed 2 bases at V and 2 bases at J, with 9 bases between. CDR3 nucleotide sequence: TGTGCCAGCAGCTTATCCGACAGGAACTATGGCTACACCTTC. It is translated as CASSLSDRNYGYTF.

The J gene is TRBJ2-5, the V gene TRBV27; 9 bases align to TRBD1. Germline V gene data show CDR1 as MNHEY and CDR2 as SMNVEV (reference sequence). Trimming cost V 4 bases and J 4 bases; bases outside gene matches: 10. The length of the CDR3 is 16 residues. The CDR3 nucleotides read TGTGCCAGCAGTTCCGACCTGGGACAGGGTGTAGAGACCCAGTACTTC. Its translation is CASSSDLGQGVETQYF.

The rearrangement uses TRBV5-1 and TRBJ2-3, with D tentatively TRBD2 (9 bases). Trimming pared 4 bases from V and 2 bases from J, leaving 17 bases between. CDR3 length: 16 amino acids. Germline lookup yields CDR1 SGHRS and CDR2 YFSETQ. This chain's CDR3 is CASSGQGLAVTDTQYF. CDR3 nucleotides: TGCGCCAGCAGCGGACAGGGACTAGCTGTCACAGATACGCAGTATTTT.

This clone showed up just a few times. V is TRBV27 and J is TRBJ1-6, with 8 bases fitting TRBD1. Germline V gene sequence: CDR1 MNHEY, CDR2 SMNVEV (reference sequence). V gave up 3 bases and J gave up 4 bases; unmatched junction bases: 5. This CDR3 has 16 residues. Here the CDR3 DNA reads TGTGCCAGCAGTTTCGATGGGGACAGGTATAATTCACCCCTCCACTTT. This encodes CASSFDGDRYNSPLHF.

This chain links TRBV12-5 with TRBJ2-3, with 11 bases identical to TRBD1. V lost 5 bases to trimming and J lost 4 bases; unmatched junction nucleotides: 8. The CDR3 spans 16 residues. Germline lookup yields CDR1 LGHNT and CDR2 FRNRAP. The DNA of the CDR3 is TGTGCTAGTGGTCCCCGGACAGGGGGCGCCTCAGATACGCAGTATTTT. It specifies CASGPRTGGASDTQYF.

The V gene is TRBV9, the J gene TRBJ2-1; no firm D call. The V gene's germline CDR1 is SGDLS and CDR2 YYNGEE. This CDR3 region has 12 residues. V lost 4 bases and J 3 bases, leaving 5 bases between the germline ends. CDR3 protein: CASSNNYNEQFF. In DNA form, the CDR3 reads TGTGCCAGCAGCAATAACTACAATGAGCAGTTCTTC.

This chain connects TRBV7-8 to TRBJ1-2, with no clear D. Germline V gives CDR1 SGHVS, CDR2 FQNEAQ. Trimming took 6 bases from V and 8 from J, leaving 19 bases between them. The CDR3 has 14 residues. CDR3 region: CASRIGCGLKGYTF. The CDR3 DNA sequence: TGTGCCAGCAGAATAGGATGCGGGTTGAAAGGCTACACCTTC. The full variable domain, completed using reference TRBV7-8 and TRBJ1-2, is GAGVSQSPRYKVAKRGQDVALRCDPISGHVSLFWYQQALGQGPEFLTYFQNEAQLDKSGLPSDRFFAERPEGSVSTLKIQRTQQEDSAVYLCASRIGCGLKGYTFGSGTRLTVV.

The rearrangement links TRBV9 to TRBJ2-2; D gene uncertain. The length of the CDR3 is 19 residues. Trimming cost V 0 bases and J 2 bases, with 20 bases left between them. The germline CDR1 and CDR2 sequences are SGDLS and YYNGEE. The DNA of the CDR3 is TGTGCCAGCAGCGTAGATACGGACCCCGCCACCTTAAACACCGGGGAGCTGTTTTTT. Amino acid sequence: CASSVDTDPATLNTGELFF.

This rearrangement joins TRBV7-2 to TRBJ2-7, with 8 bases aligning to TRBD2. Germline V gene sequence: CDR1 SGHTA, CDR2 FQGNSA. This CDR3 is 17 amino acids long. Trimming removed 5 bases from V and 2 bases from J; junction bases left unmatched: 14. The CDR3 reads CASSPTETSAGTYEQYF. CDR3 in DNA: TGTGCCAGCAGCCCCACGGAGACTAGCGCGGGGACCTACGAGCAGTACTTC. Together with reference TRBV7-2 and TRBJ2-7, the CDR3 gives the full variable domain: GAGVSQSPSNKVTEKGKDVELRCDPISGHTALYWYRQSLGQGLEFLIYFQGNSAPDKSGLPSDRFSAERTGGSVSTLTIQRTQQEDSAVYLCASSPTETSAGTYEQYFGPGTRLTVT.

This clone was seen a single time. The chain is built from TRBV27 and TRBJ1-5, with a weak D call TRBD1 (6 bases). V lost 2 bases and J lost 3, with 11 bases in between. Germline V gene sequence: CDR1 MNHEY, CDR2 SMNVEV (reference sequence). The CDR3 is made up of 15 amino acids. CDR3 in DNA: TGTGCCAGCAGTTTAGGGCAGGGGAACAATCAGCCCCAGCATTTT. As protein: CASSLGQGNNQPQHF.

The V and J genes are TRBV5-6 and TRBJ1-1; no definite D call. This CDR3 is 16 amino acids long. Between the trimmed V and J ends, which lost 4 bases and 0 bases, there was a span of 16 bases. Germline CDR1 is SGHDT and CDR2 is YYEEEE. DNA of the CDR3: TGTGCCAGCAGCCGGAGCAAGGCCAGATTGAACACTGAAGCTTTCTTT. Translation: CASSRSKARLNTEAFF.

The chain links TRBV12-5 to TRBJ2-2; 10 bases line up with TRBD1. V lost 0 bases and J lost 3; bases outside the gene matches: 10. The germline V gene encodes CDR1 LGHNT and CDR2 FRNRAP. The CDR3 has 19 amino acids. The CDR3 sequence: CASGLVRDRGLAYTGELFF. As DNA, the CDR3 is TGTGCTAGTGGTTTGGTAAGAGACAGGGGGCTTGCCTACACCGGGGAGCTGTTTTTT.

The J gene is TRBJ1-3, the V gene TRBV18; D unresolved. The CDR3 consists of 13 residues. From germline, CDR1 is KGHSH and CDR2 LQKENI. V was shortened by 6 bases and J by 0 bases, with 6 bases between the two germline ends. CDR3 DNA: TGTGCCAGCTCTGACATCTCTGGAAACACCATATATTTT. It specifies CASSDISGNTIYF.